These 7 T cell receptor beta chains share one sample of origin, sequenced in a study of blood T cell repertoires in COVID-19. Using immunoSEQ multiplex PCR, the repertoire was profiled, and TCRdb retains in-frame clones only, with some absent. The table shows roughly 200,000 clones, with approximately 85% occurring only once. Sequencing input: PBMCs or T cells enriched from blood (not recorded which). Receptor source: a woman aged 30 to 39 who had recovered from COVID-19.

The CDR3 DNA sequence: TGTGCCAGCAGTTTATCCGTGGGACAGAGGACCGGGGAGCTGTTTTTT. It codes for CASSLSVGQRTGELFF. This chain connects TRBV28 to TRBJ2-2, with 7 bases fitting TRBD1. J was trimmed by 5 bases and V by 1 base; bases with no gene match: 7. Germline loops: CDR1 MDHEN, CDR2 SYDVKM. The CDR3 length is 16 residues.

The chain employs TRBV10-1 and TRBJ2-1; D might be TRBD2 (8 bases). Germline loops: CDR1 WNHNN, CDR2 SYGVQD (reference sequence). This CDR3 is 16 amino acids long. Trimming stripped 11 bases from V and 6 bases from J, with 26 bases between. CDR3 in DNA: TGCGCCCTTGAAGAAGCGGGGGCAGGGGGAACCAATGAGCAGTTCTTC. Translating it yields CALEEAGAGGTNEQFF.

The chain couples TRBV9 to TRBJ2-1, with 7 bases matching TRBD2. CDR1 SGDLS and CDR2 YYNGEE come from the germline V gene. The CDR3 is 15 amino acids. The V gene end was trimmed by 0 bases and the J gene end by 5 bases; junction bases not matched to a gene: 5. CDR3 residues: CASSVGGSPHNEQFF. Here the CDR3 DNA reads TGTGCCAGCAGCGTAGGCGGGAGCCCTCACAATGAGCAGTTCTTC. Combining the CDR3 with reference TRBV9 and TRBJ2-1 gives the whole variable domain DSGVTQTPKHLITATGQRVTLRCSPRSGDLSVYWYQQSLDQGLQFLIQYYNGEERAKGNILERFSAQQFPDLHSELNLSSLELGDSALYFCASSVGGSPHNEQFFGPGTRLTVL.

The V gene is TRBV7-8, the J gene TRBJ1-1; the D gene is possibly TRBD1 (6 bases). This CDR3 is 16 amino acids long. Germline lookup yields CDR1 SGHVS and CDR2 FQNEAQ. The ends were cut back, 3 bases at V and 0 bases at J, with 14 bases in the middle. The CDR3 loop reads CASSLVRRGLNTEAFF. DNA of the CDR3: TGTGCCAGCAGCTTGGTTCGCAGGGGCTTGAACACTGAAGCTTTCTTT.

The chain is built from TRBV7-2 and TRBJ1-6, with D unresolved. CDR3 length: 15 amino acids. V shed 4 bases and J shed 7 bases, with 14 bases lying between them. The germline CDR1 and CDR2 sequences are SGHTA and FQGNSA. CDR3 in amino acids: CASSSPYLLNSPLHF. The CDR3 DNA reads TGTGCCAGCAGCTCACCATACCTATTAAATTCACCCCTCCACTTT.

The J gene is TRBJ2-1, the V gene TRBV12-5, with D possibly being TRBD2 (5 bases). This CDR3 spans 14 amino acids. V was cut by 3 bases and J by 4 bases, with 10 bases left in between. The germline V gene encodes CDR1 LGHNT and CDR2 FRNRAP. The chain's CDR3 is CASGFGLPYNEQFF. The CDR3, as DNA: TGTGCTAGTGGTTTCGGACTCCCTTACAATGAGCAGTTCTTC.

This chain links TRBV9 with TRBJ2-1; 8 bases map to TRBD1. CDR1 is SGDLS and CDR2 is YYNGEE in the germline V gene. The CDR3 spans 15 residues. V was pared by 3 bases and J by 3 bases, with 5 bases of the junction left unmatched. The CDR3, as DNA: TGTGCCAGCAGCGCGACAGGGGAAGGCTACAATGAGCAGTTCTTC. Its protein product is CASSATGEGYNEQFF.